This is a list of T cell receptor beta chains from one sample in a study of T cells after yellow fever vaccination. TCRdb processed the 5' RACE reads anew with MiXCR; each CDR3 protein has one entry. The sample holds 300,000 to 350,000 distinct CDR3 sequences; 3.5% to 4.5% are singletons and the top ten take less than 20%. Material: PBMCs, obtained 15 days after the yellow fever booster vaccination. Receptors originate from a young man who received the YFV17D yellow fever vaccine. Both conserved end residues are part of each CDR3. The D gene is left open where the match is weak. Clone size, where shown, is once, few, many, or a class for clones that have expanded.

cdr3_nt cdr3_aa clone_size j_call v_call d_call
TGTGCCAGCAGATCCGGGACTCCTGGCTACACCTTC CASRSGTPGYTF few TRBJ1-2 TRBV12-3/TRBV12-4 NA
TGTGCCAGCAGCTTCCACGCCGGGGAGCTGTTTTTT CASSFHAGELFF many TRBJ2-2 TRBV7-9 NA
TGTGCCAGCCCCGGGACAGCCCCCAATGAGCAGTTCTTC CASPGTAPNEQFF many TRBJ2-1 TRBV2 TRBD1
TGTGCCACCAGTGATCAGTGGCCCGGCGTCTTGGGCAATGAGCAGTTCTTC CATSDQWPGVLGNEQFF NA TRBJ2-1 TRBV24-1 NA
TGCGCCAGCAGCTTGGAGGATGCCGACACTGAAGCTTTCTTT CASSLEDADTEAFF few TRBJ1-1 TRBV5-1 NA
TGTGCCAGCACCCCCCCCGGACTAGCCTCTGGGGCCAACGTCCTGACTTTC CASTPPGLASGANVLTF few TRBJ2-6 TRBV7-2 TRBD2
TGTGCCAGCAGACGACTGGGGGAAAATGAAAAACTGTTTTTT CASRRLGENEKLFF few TRBJ1-4 TRBV7-2 NA
TGCGCCAGCAGCTTGGCCTGGGTGAACACTGAAGCTTTCTTT CASSLAWVNTEAFF many TRBJ1-1 TRBV5-1 NA
TGCGCCAGCAGCCAAATTTGGGACCTCTACGAGCAGTACTTC CASSQIWDLYEQYF many TRBJ2-7 TRBV4-1 NA
TGTGCCAGCAGCGTATCAGGGGCGGTTGTTGAAAAACTGTTTTTT CASSVSGAVVEKLFF many TRBJ1-4 TRBV9 NA
TGTGCCAGCAGCTCGGAACTTAGCAATCAGCCCCAGCATTTT CASSSELSNQPQHF many TRBJ1-5 TRBV7-8 NA
TGCGCCAGCAGTTTGAGCGGGACTACGGTTCCCACAGATACGCAGTATTTT CASSLSGTTVPTDTQYF many TRBJ2-3 TRBV5-1 TRBD2
TGTGCCAGCAGCTTGGGACTAGCGGGGGGTTCGGATACGCAGTATTTT CASSLGLAGGSDTQYF many TRBJ2-3 TRBV7-3 TRBD2
TGTGCCAGCAGCCCAACCCTGGGCCGAACCTACAATGAGCAGTTCTTC CASSPTLGRTYNEQFF many TRBJ2-1 TRBV7-9 NA
TGTGCCAGCAGTATAAAACGTGAAAAACTGTTTTTT CASSIKREKLFF many TRBJ1-4 TRBV28 NA
TGCGCCAGCAGCGAAGGCAGGCACCAAGAGACCCAGTACTTC CASSEGRHQETQYF NA TRBJ2-5 TRBV5-1 NA
TGCAGTGCTAGTTCGGTGGGAGAGGGCACAGATACGCAGTATTTT CSASSVGEGTDTQYF NA TRBJ2-3 TRBV20-1 NA
TGCGCCAGCAGCCGAGAGGGTCTCGATGAGCAGTTCTTC CASSREGLDEQFF many TRBJ2-1 TRBV5-1 NA
TGTGCCAGCGAACTAAACTTAGACAATGAGCAGTTCTTC CASELNLDNEQFF few TRBJ2-1 TRBV5-4 NA
TGCAGCGTTGAAGGTCTAGCGGGGGGGCAAGGACACAATGAGCAGTTCTTC CSVEGLAGGQGHNEQFF NA TRBJ2-1 TRBV29-1 TRBD2
TGTGCCAGCAGTGAACAGGGAGAGCAAGAGACCCAGTACTTC CASSEQGEQETQYF few TRBJ2-5 TRBV2 NA
TGTGCCAGCTCCTACTACAGGGGAGGGACCGGGGAGCTGTTTTTT CASSYYRGGTGELFF few TRBJ2-2 TRBV28 NA
TGTGCCAGCAGCACTCCCTTTACCGGGACTAGTAGCTCCAGCTCCTACAATGAGCAGTTCTTC CASSTPFTGTSSSSSYNEQFF NA TRBJ2-1 TRBV7-2 TRBD2
TGCGCCAGCAGCCCGGGTTCTGGAAACACCATATATTTT CASSPGSGNTIYF many TRBJ1-3 TRBV5-1 NA
TGTGCCAGCAGTTTATCGGACCTGGGAGATACGCAGTATTTT CASSLSDLGDTQYF NA TRBJ2-3 TRBV12-3/TRBV12-4 NA
TGCAGTGCGACTATTCTACAGGGGGCTGCAGATACGCAGTATTTT CSATILQGAADTQYF NA TRBJ2-3 TRBV20-1 TRBD1
TGTGCCACCAGGTGCCATCTTCATGAGCAGTTCTTC CATRCHLHEQFF NA TRBJ2-1 TRBV24-1 NA
TGCGCCAGCAGCTTGGGGATATATATTGCGGCGCTCAACCAAGAGACCCAGTACTTC CASSLGIYIAALNQETQYF few TRBJ2-5 TRBV5-1 NA
TGCAGTGCTCACCGGGACGGAGGAAACACCATATATTTT CSAHRDGGNTIYF few TRBJ1-3 TRBV20-1 NA
TGTGCCAGCAGCTTAGGTCGCTTAGCGGGGGGAGATACGCAGTATTTT CASSLGRLAGGDTQYF many TRBJ2-3 TRBV7-9 TRBD2
TGCGCCAGCAGCCAAGATTTGAAGGGGGTAATGAACACTGAAGCTTTCTTT CASSQDLKGVMNTEAFF NA TRBJ1-1 TRBV4-3 NA
TGCAGTGCTAGAGGGCTAGCGGGGGTTCGAGATACGCAGTATTTT CSARGLAGVRDTQYF NA TRBJ2-3 TRBV20-1 TRBD2
TGTGCCAGCAGTCAACCTGAAACCTACAATGAGCAGTTCTTC CASSQPETYNEQFF NA TRBJ2-1 TRBV6-2/TRBV6-3 NA
TGTGCCAGCAGTTACCCCACAGGCGTGGGCACTGAAGCTTTCTTT CASSYPTGVGTEAFF NA TRBJ1-1 TRBV6-2/TRBV6-3 NA
TGTGCCAGCAGCTTAGGTCGAGGGACGTACGAGCAGTACTTC CASSLGRGTYEQYF many TRBJ2-7 TRBV7-9 NA
TGCAGTGCTAGATCTCCGGGACACAGCTACGAGCAGTACTTC CSARSPGHSYEQYF NA TRBJ2-7 TRBV20-1 NA
TGTGCCAGCAGCTTACCTAGCGGGGCGAATGAGCAGTTCTTC CASSLPSGANEQFF few TRBJ2-1 TRBV7-2 TRBD2
TGTGCCAGCAGCTTGTTGGGGACAGGGGGCTTCCTGAACACCGGGGAGCTGTTTTTT CASSLLGTGGFLNTGELFF few TRBJ2-2 TRBV5-4 TRBD1
TGTGCCACCAGCAGAGATCCAGCGGGGGGGAGGTATACGCAGTATTTT CATSRDPAGGRYTQYF many TRBJ2-3 TRBV15 TRBD2
TGTGCCAGCAGCTCCGCGCTCGCACTCTCTGGGGCCAACGTCCTGACTTTC CASSSALALSGANVLTF many TRBJ2-6 TRBV6-5 NA
TGTGCCAGCAGTGACCCCTCTAGCGGGGGGCCCCAAGAGACCCAGTACTTC CASSDPSSGGPQETQYF many TRBJ2-5 TRBV25-1 TRBD2
TGTGCCAGCAGTTTGGTCAGCCTCACGGATACGCAGTATTTT CASSLVSLTDTQYF many TRBJ2-3 TRBV28 NA
TGCAGCGGTGGGGGGACCCAAGAGACCCAGTACTTC CSGGGTQETQYF many TRBJ2-5 TRBV29-1 NA
TGCGCCAGCAGCTTGCGGTTTACCGGGGAGCTGTTTTTT CASSLRFTGELFF many TRBJ2-2 TRBV5-1 NA
TGCAGTGCTCAATCGACTAGCCCGAACACCGGGGAGCTGTTTTTT CSAQSTSPNTGELFF many TRBJ2-2 TRBV20-1 TRBD2
TGTGCCAGCAGTTTGCCCCCTAATCAGCCCCAGCATTTT CASSLPPNQPQHF many TRBJ1-5 TRBV12-3/TRBV12-4 NA
TGTGCCAGCAGCCCGCGCGGGGGGTCCGGCGCAGATACGCAGTATTTT CASSPRGGSGADTQYF many TRBJ2-3 TRBV7-8 TRBD2
TGTGCCAGCACCTTACAGGGCTACTATGGCTACACCTTC CASTLQGYYGYTF many TRBJ1-2 TRBV6-6 NA
TGCGCCAGCAGCCAAGAGAGATTCCAAGAGACCCAGTACTTC CASSQERFQETQYF many TRBJ2-5 TRBV4-3 NA
TGCGCCAGCAGCTTGGTAGAACCTTACTACAATGAGCAGTTCTTC CASSLVEPYYNEQFF few TRBJ2-1 TRBV5-1 NA
TGTGCCAGCAGCCCCCTAGCGGGGGGGACAGAGACCCAGTACTTC CASSPLAGGTETQYF few TRBJ2-5 TRBV7-3 TRBD2
TGCGCCAGCAGCTTGAGCGGGGTCAGCTATGGCTACACCTTC CASSLSGVSYGYTF NA TRBJ1-2 TRBV5-1 NA
TGTGCCAGCAGCTCGACAGGGTCTGGGGCCAACGTCCTGACTTTC CASSSTGSGANVLTF many TRBJ2-6 TRBV7-3 TRBD1
TGTGCCAGCGGAACAGGGGGTTATGGGGAGCTGTTTTTT CASGTGGYGELFF many TRBJ2-2 TRBV7-9 TRBD1
TGTGCCAGCTCACCAAGGCAGGAGGGTATCTATGGCTACACCTTC CASSPRQEGIYGYTF many TRBJ1-2 TRBV18 NA
TGTGCCAGCACCCGTGGGCAGCCAAACAATGAGCAGTTCTTC CASTRGQPNNEQFF few TRBJ2-1 TRBV11-3 NA
TGCAGTGCTAGGTTAACGGGACTAGTGTCAGAGACCCAGTACTTC CSARLTGLVSETQYF many TRBJ2-5 TRBV20-1 TRBD2